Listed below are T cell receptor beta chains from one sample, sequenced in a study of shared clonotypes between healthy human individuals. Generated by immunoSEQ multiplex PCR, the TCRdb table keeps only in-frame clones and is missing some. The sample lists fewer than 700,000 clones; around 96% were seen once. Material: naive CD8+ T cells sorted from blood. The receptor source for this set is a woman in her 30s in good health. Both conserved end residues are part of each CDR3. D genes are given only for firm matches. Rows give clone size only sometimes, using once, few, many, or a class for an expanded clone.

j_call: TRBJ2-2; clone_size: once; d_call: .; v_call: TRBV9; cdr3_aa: CASSVTGELFF; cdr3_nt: TGTGCCAGCAGCGTTACCGGGGAGCTGTTTTTT
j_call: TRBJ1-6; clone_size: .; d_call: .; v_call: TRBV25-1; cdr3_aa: CASSDPGQYNSPLHF; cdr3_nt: TGTGCCAGCAGTGACCCGGGACAATATAATTCACCCCTCCACTTT
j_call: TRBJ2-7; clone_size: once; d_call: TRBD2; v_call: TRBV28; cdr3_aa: CASRSDGTSGYEQYF; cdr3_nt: TGTGCCAGCAGATCGGACGGGACTAGCGGCTACGAGCAGTACTTC
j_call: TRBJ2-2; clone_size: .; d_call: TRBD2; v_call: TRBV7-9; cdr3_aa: CASSSPGGQNTGELFF; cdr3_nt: TGTGCCAGCAGCTCCCCGGGAGGCCAGAACACCGGGGAGCTGTTTTTT
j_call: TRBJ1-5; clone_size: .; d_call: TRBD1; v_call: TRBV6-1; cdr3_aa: CASSARTGYTVSNQPQHF; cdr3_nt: TGTGCCAGCAGTGCTCGGACAGGGTATACTGTTAGCAATCAGCCCCAGCATTTT
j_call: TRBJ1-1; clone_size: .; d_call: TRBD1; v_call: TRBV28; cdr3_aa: CASSSPGQIMNTEAFF; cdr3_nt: TGTGCCAGCAGTTCTCCGGGACAGATAATGAACACTGAAGCTTTCTTT
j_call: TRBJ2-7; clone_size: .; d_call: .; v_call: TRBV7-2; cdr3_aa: CASSLALRTASYEQYF; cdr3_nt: TGTGCCAGCAGCTTAGCGCTAAGGACAGCTTCCTACGAGCAGTACTTC
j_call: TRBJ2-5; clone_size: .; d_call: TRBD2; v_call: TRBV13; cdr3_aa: CASSPTGLAETQYF; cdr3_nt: TGTGCCAGCAGCCCTACAGGACTAGCGGAGACCCAGTACTTC
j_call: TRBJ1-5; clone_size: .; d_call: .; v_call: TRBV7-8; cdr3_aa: CASSLSAGDQPQHF; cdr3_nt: TGTGCCAGCAGCTTATCTGCAGGGGATCAGCCCCAGCATTTT
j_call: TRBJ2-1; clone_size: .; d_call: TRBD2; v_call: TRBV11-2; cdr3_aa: CASSSQREGYNEQFF; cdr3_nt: TGTGCCAGCAGCTCCCAGCGGGAGGGCTACAATGAGCAGTTCTTC
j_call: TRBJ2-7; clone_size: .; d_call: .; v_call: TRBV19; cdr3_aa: CASSIDGESYEQYF; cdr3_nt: TGTGCCAGTAGTATAGACGGCGAATCCTACGAGCAGTACTTC
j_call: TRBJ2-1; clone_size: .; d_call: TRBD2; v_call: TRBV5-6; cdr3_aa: CASSPLSGRYNEQFF; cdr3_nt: TGTGCCAGCAGCCCCCTCAGCGGGAGATACAATGAGCAGTTCTTC
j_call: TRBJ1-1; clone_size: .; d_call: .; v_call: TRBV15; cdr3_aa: CATSKGQDLPPEAFF; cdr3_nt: TGTGCCACCAGCAAAGGACAAGACCTACCCCCAGAAGCTTTCTTT
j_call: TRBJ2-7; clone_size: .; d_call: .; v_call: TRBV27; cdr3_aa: CASSFSPTRYEQYF; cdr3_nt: TGTGCCAGCAGTTTCTCCCCGACGCGCTACGAGCAGTACTTC